The 28 T cell receptor beta chains given below trace back to one sample, sequenced in a study of radiation and T cells in renal cell carcinoma. Only in-frame clones appear in the TCRdb table, and some are missing; sequencing was by immunoSEQ multiplex PCR. The sample holds 130,000 to 150,000 clones; 70% to 90% are singletons and the top ten take around 12%. Time point: baseline pretreatment blood. The treatment here: 15 Gy SBRT to primary tumor, nephrectomy 4 weeks later. Sequences were derived from blood, sampled from a patient whose treatment included radiotherapy and nephrectomy. Receptors were obtained from a woman aged 45-59 years with renal cell carcinoma.

The chain combines TRBV5-6 with TRBJ1-2, with a weak D call TRBD1 (5 bases). The CDR3 is 15 residues long. Germline V gives CDR1 SGHDT, CDR2 YYEEEE. Trimming took off 6 bases at V and 3 bases at J, with 18 bases between the two ends. CDR3 bases: TGTGCCAGCACCCCTGGGCCAGGGTTCTACTATGGCTACACCTTC. Translation gives CASTPGPGFYYGYTF.

J is TRBJ2-7 and V is TRBV29-1, with TRBD2 identical over 9 bases. V lost 2 bases, J lost 6 bases, and 11 bases stayed unmatched. Germline assignment: CDR1 SQVTM and CDR2 ANQGSEA. This CDR3 comprises 15 residues. The CDR3 sequence: CSVEWEGASGAEQYF. DNA for the CDR3: TGCAGCGTTGAATGGGAGGGGGCTAGCGGGGCCGAGCAGTACTTC.

The table lists this clone with a few counts. The V call is TRBV18, the J call TRBJ2-7; D is uncertain. CDR1 and CDR2 from the germline V gene are KGHSH and LQKENI. V dropped 2 bases and J dropped 4 bases, with 12 bases sitting between them. This CDR3 contains 14 residues. The CDR3 spells CASSPTVTAYEQYF. Written as DNA, the CDR3 is TGTGCCAGCTCACCAACTGTGACGGCTTACGAGCAGTACTTC.

The CDR3: CASSLLGSPPYNEQFF. CDR3 DNA: TGTGCCAGCAGCTTACTCGGCTCCCCTCCCTACAATGAGCAGTTCTTC. The chain recombines TRBV7-2 with TRBJ2-1; the D is unclear. The CDR3 runs to 16 residues. CDR1 is SGHTA, CDR2 FQGNSA, per germline. V lost 2 bases and J lost 2, with 13 bases in between.

In this sample, this clone turned up once. The genes are TRBV5-4 and TRBJ1-6, with D unclear. This CDR3 is 15 amino acids long. In germline, CDR1 is SGHNT, CDR2 YYREEE (reference sequence). V lost 0 bases and J 3 bases, leaving 7 bases between the germline ends. CDR3 nucleotide sequence: TGTGCCAGCAGCTTGGCGGGCAGCTATAATTCACCCCTCCACTTT. It codes for CASSLAGSYNSPLHF.

This chain joins TRBV5-1 and TRBJ2-7, with TRBD1 as a possible D gene (5 bases). Germline V lookup: CDR1 SGHRS, CDR2 YFSETQ. V was trimmed by 0 bases and J by 2 bases, leaving 9 bases between them. The CDR3 runs 14 residues. CDR3 sequence reads: CASSLEGRAYEQYF. CDR3 sequence (DNA): TGCGCCAGCAGCTTGGAGGGCAGGGCCTACGAGCAGTACTTC.

On this clone itself: The junction departs from germline at one end; a sequencing error may be responsible. This rearrangement joins TRBV7-7 to TRBJ2-5; maybe TRBD1 (6 bases). This CDR3 is 13 amino acids long. Germline V CDR1 and CDR2: SSHAT, FNYEAQ (reference sequence). Here the CDR3 reads CASSLGTAGAQYF. The CDR3 DNA is TGTGCTAGCAGCTTAGGAACCGCAGGGGCCCAGTACTTC.

V usage is TRBV5-5 and J usage is TRBJ2-7; D may be TRBD1 or TRBD2 (7 bases each). The CDR3 length is 14 residues. Trimming cost V 2 bases and J 2 bases, with 11 bases left between them. CDR1 and CDR2 from the germline V gene are SGHKS and YYEKEE (reference sequence). Written as DNA, the CDR3 is TGTGCCAGCAGCTTCAGGGGGGGACCCTACGAGCAGTACTTC. Translation: CASSFRGGPYEQYF.

The chain has TRBV2 and TRBJ1-5; TRBD1 might be the D (6 bases). Trimming left V 5 bases short and J 7 bases short, with 12 bases between. The CDR3 is 13 residues long. Germline-derived CDR1 and CDR2 are SNHLY and FYNNEI. The CDR3 coding sequence is TGTGCCAGCAGTCAGGACAGCAGCCAGCCCCAGCATTTT. It specifies CASSQDSSQPQHF. The full variable domain, its missing parts supplied by reference TRBV2 and TRBJ1-5, is EPEVTQTPSHQVTQMGQEVILRCVPISNHLYFYWYRQILGQKVEFLVSFYNNEISEKSEIFDDQFSVERPDGSNFTLKIRSTKLEDSAMYFCASSQDSSQPQHFGDGTRLSIL.

This clone occurred once. This sequence joins TRBV29-1 and TRBJ2-7; possible D gene TRBD1, 8 bases. The germline gives CDR1 SQVTM, CDR2 ANQGSEA. CDR3 size: 13 residues. Between the trimmed V and J ends, which lost 7 bases and 2 bases, there was a span of 15 bases. CDR3 region: CSGSQGGPYEQYF. In DNA form, the CDR3 reads TGCAGCGGCTCACAGGGGGGGCCCTACGAGCAGTACTTC.

The chain uses TRBV6-5 and TRBJ2-7; possible D gene TRBD1, 5 bases. V was cut by 2 bases and J by 3 bases, with 8 bases left in between. Looked up from germline, CDR1 is MNHEY and CDR2 is SVGAGI. This CDR3 spans 13 amino acids. CDR3 region: CASSYGADYEQYF. The DNA of the CDR3 is TGTGCCAGCAGTTACGGGGCTGACTACGAGCAGTACTTC.

This clone has just one count. This chain connects TRBV18 to TRBJ2-6; 8 nucleotides agree with TRBD1. This CDR3 has 18 residues. The ends lost 3 bases at V and 1 base at J; junction bases unmatched: 8. In germline, CDR1 is KGHSH, CDR2 LQKENI. As DNA, the CDR3 is TGTGCCAGCTCACCCCTGGGGACAGGTGTATCTGGGGCCAACGTCCTGACTTTC. As protein: CASSPLGTGVSGANVLTF.

The genes are TRBV9 and TRBJ1-2; D is possibly TRBD1 (5 bases). The CDR3 length is 13 residues. CDR1 and CDR2 (germline): SGDLS, YYNGEE. V lost 0 bases and J lost 5, with 8 bases in between. CDR3 bases: TGTGCCAGCAGCGTAGACGGGACTTATGGCTACACCTTC. As protein: CASSVDGTYGYTF.

CDR3 sequence reads: CASSHHRRGYTF. The CDR3, as DNA: TGTGCCAGCAGCCACCACAGACGGGGCTACACCTTC. The chain recombines TRBV9 with TRBJ1-2; no definite D call. CDR3 size: 12 residues. Trimming left V 4 bases short and J 8 bases short, with 12 bases between. Germline V gene data show CDR1 as SGDLS and CDR2 as YYNGEE.

This rearrangement joins TRBV29-1 to TRBJ2-5; the D gene is possibly TRBD2 (6 bases). The CDR3 length is 13 residues. Trimming cost V 4 bases and J 4 bases, with 13 bases left between them. Germline V lookup: CDR1 SQVTM, CDR2 ANQGSEA. CDR3 amino acids: CSVAWGGGETQYF. The CDR3 DNA reads TGCAGCGTTGCGTGGGGAGGCGGAGAGACCCAGTACTTC.

The chain recombines TRBV2 with TRBJ1-5; unclear D gene. Germline lookup yields CDR1 SNHLY and CDR2 FYNNEI. The CDR3 is 15 amino acids. V lost 5 bases to trimming and J lost 0 bases, with 11 bases between them. In DNA, the CDR3 is TGTGCCAGCAGTCCCCCCCCGTATAGCAATCAGCCCCAGCATTTT. Residues: CASSPPPYSNQPQHF.

The chain joins TRBV6-1 to TRBJ1-5; TRBD1 is a possible D gene (5 bases). Germline V lookup: CDR1 MNHNS, CDR2 SASEGT. Trimming stripped 5 bases from V and 4 bases from J, with 12 bases between. The CDR3 has 14 residues. CDR3 bases: TGTGCCAGCAGTTTGGGACCGACGAATCAGCCCCAGCATTTT. Residues: CASSLGPTNQPQHF.

The sample holds one count of this clone. One end of the junction varies from germline; a read error may be responsible. Other DNA sequences in this specimen translate into the identical CDR3. The gene calls are TRBV7-9 and TRBJ1-2, with D possibly matching TRBD1 (5 bases). The CDR3 length is 14 residues. The germline V gene has CDR1 SEHNR and CDR2 FQNEAQ (reference sequence). CDR3 nucleotides: TGTGCTAGCAGCTTAGCCGGGACCCGGGATGGCTACACCTTC. The encoded protein is CASSLAGTRDGYTF.

This clone was counted once. A read error may account for a junction end that differs from germline. The chain has TRBV25-1 and TRBJ1-3; TRBD1 matches 7 bases. Germline CDR1 and CDR2: MGHDK and SYGVNS. This CDR3 comprises 14 residues. This CDR3 is CVSSETGPGNTIYF. In nucleotides, the CDR3 is TGTGTCAGCAGTGAGACAGGGCCTGGAAACACCATATATTTT.

The chain combines TRBV19 with TRBJ1-1, with 10 bases fitting TRBD1. This CDR3 contains 16 residues. Germline loops: CDR1 LNHDA, CDR2 SQIVND (reference sequence). V lost 1 base to trimming and J lost 2 bases; unmatched junction nucleotides: 4. CDR3 bases: TGTGCCAGTAGTATAGGGGACAGGGGACACAACACTGAAGCTTTCTTT. It yields the protein CASSIGDRGHNTEAFF.

The V gene is TRBV6-5, the J gene TRBJ1-1; no clear D. CDR3 length equals 14 residues. V was trimmed by 5 bases and J by 6 bases, leaving 16 bases between them. Germline CDR1 is MNHEY and CDR2 is SVGAGI. The CDR3 loop is CASSVEGEVAEAFF. The CDR3 DNA follows: TGTGCCAGCAGTGTGGAGGGAGAAGTCGCTGAAGCTTTCTTT.

This chain connects TRBV9 to TRBJ2-2, with D tentatively TRBD1 (6 bases). V gave up 3 bases and J gave up 4 bases, with 10 bases separating them. CDR3 length: 14 residues. Germline V gene data show CDR1 as SGDLS and CDR2 as YYNGEE. In DNA, the CDR3 is TGTGCCAGCAGCGCCCGACAGGCCACCGGGGAGCTGTTTTTT. This sequence encodes CASSARQATGELFF.

V usage is TRBV2 and J usage is TRBJ1-5; the D is unclear. This CDR3 is built from 15 residues. The germline V gene has CDR1 SNHLY and CDR2 FYNNEI. V was cut by 2 bases and J by 5 bases, with 13 bases left in between. The CDR3 DNA reads TGTGCCAGCAGTGAAAGGGAGGGAGGGCATCAGCCCCAGCATTTT. Its translation is CASSEREGGHQPQHF.

This clone came up many times. The chain has TRBV9 and TRBJ2-3, with D possibly being TRBD2 (5 bases). Per germline, CDR1 SGDLS and CDR2 YYNGEE. The CDR3 consists of 14 residues. Trimming shortened V by 2 bases and J by 2 bases, and 9 bases separated the two germline ends. The CDR3 is CASSVSGLTDTQYF. The CDR3 region has the DNA TGTGCCAGCAGCGTTTCTGGACTCACAGATACGCAGTATTTT. Supplemented by reference TRBV9 and TRBJ2-3, the full variable domain reads DSGVTQTPKHLITATGQRVTLRCSPRSGDLSVYWYQQSLDQGLQFLIQYYNGEERAKGNILERFSAQQFPDLHSELNLSSLELGDSALYFCASSVSGLTDTQYFGPGTRLTVL.

V is TRBV7-2 and J is TRBJ1-5; TRBD1 might be the D (6 bases). V gave up 5 bases and J gave up 7 bases, with 15 bases separating them. In germline, CDR1 is SGHTA, CDR2 FQGNSA. The CDR3 sequence is 14 residues long. The DNA of the CDR3 is TGTGCCAGCAGCAGGGCCGCAGGGGTCCAGCCCCAGCATTTT. Protein product: CASSRAAGVQPQHF.

The chain couples TRBV7-9 to TRBJ2-3, with D perhaps TRBD1 (5 bases). Trimming removed 7 bases from V and 8 bases from J, with 16 bases in between. The germline gives CDR1 SEHNR, CDR2 FQNEAQ (reference sequence). The CDR3 consists of 13 residues. The CDR3 nucleotides read TGTGCCAGCACTCCTCAAGGGGCCATTACGCAGTATTTT. It specifies CASTPQGAITQYF.

The chain couples TRBV4-3 to TRBJ2-7; D might be TRBD2 (6 bases). V was shortened by 0 bases and J by 0 bases, with 12 bases between the two germline ends. Germline CDR1 and CDR2: LGHNA and YSLEER. This CDR3 has 16 amino acids. The CDR3 DNA is TGCGCCAGCAGCCAAGATATACGGGAGAGCTCCTACGAGCAGTACTTC. This codes for CASSQDIRESSYEQYF.

The gene calls are TRBV5-8 and TRBJ1-1; TRBD1 might be the D (5 bases). The CDR3 length is 13 residues. The ends were cut back, 4 bases at V and 10 bases at J, with 17 bases in the middle. From germline, CDR1 is SGHTS and CDR2 YDEGEE. The DNA for the CDR3 is TGTGCCAGCAGCACCGTAACGGGGGAGAGAGCTTTCTTT. It codes for CASSTVTGERAFF. The full variable domain, its missing parts supplied by reference TRBV5-8 and TRBJ1-1, is EAGVTQSPTHLIKTRGQQATLRCSPISGHTSVYWYQQALGLGLQFLLWYDEGEERNRGNFPPRFSGRQFPNYSSELNVNALELEDSALYLCASSTVTGERAFFGQGTRLTVV.